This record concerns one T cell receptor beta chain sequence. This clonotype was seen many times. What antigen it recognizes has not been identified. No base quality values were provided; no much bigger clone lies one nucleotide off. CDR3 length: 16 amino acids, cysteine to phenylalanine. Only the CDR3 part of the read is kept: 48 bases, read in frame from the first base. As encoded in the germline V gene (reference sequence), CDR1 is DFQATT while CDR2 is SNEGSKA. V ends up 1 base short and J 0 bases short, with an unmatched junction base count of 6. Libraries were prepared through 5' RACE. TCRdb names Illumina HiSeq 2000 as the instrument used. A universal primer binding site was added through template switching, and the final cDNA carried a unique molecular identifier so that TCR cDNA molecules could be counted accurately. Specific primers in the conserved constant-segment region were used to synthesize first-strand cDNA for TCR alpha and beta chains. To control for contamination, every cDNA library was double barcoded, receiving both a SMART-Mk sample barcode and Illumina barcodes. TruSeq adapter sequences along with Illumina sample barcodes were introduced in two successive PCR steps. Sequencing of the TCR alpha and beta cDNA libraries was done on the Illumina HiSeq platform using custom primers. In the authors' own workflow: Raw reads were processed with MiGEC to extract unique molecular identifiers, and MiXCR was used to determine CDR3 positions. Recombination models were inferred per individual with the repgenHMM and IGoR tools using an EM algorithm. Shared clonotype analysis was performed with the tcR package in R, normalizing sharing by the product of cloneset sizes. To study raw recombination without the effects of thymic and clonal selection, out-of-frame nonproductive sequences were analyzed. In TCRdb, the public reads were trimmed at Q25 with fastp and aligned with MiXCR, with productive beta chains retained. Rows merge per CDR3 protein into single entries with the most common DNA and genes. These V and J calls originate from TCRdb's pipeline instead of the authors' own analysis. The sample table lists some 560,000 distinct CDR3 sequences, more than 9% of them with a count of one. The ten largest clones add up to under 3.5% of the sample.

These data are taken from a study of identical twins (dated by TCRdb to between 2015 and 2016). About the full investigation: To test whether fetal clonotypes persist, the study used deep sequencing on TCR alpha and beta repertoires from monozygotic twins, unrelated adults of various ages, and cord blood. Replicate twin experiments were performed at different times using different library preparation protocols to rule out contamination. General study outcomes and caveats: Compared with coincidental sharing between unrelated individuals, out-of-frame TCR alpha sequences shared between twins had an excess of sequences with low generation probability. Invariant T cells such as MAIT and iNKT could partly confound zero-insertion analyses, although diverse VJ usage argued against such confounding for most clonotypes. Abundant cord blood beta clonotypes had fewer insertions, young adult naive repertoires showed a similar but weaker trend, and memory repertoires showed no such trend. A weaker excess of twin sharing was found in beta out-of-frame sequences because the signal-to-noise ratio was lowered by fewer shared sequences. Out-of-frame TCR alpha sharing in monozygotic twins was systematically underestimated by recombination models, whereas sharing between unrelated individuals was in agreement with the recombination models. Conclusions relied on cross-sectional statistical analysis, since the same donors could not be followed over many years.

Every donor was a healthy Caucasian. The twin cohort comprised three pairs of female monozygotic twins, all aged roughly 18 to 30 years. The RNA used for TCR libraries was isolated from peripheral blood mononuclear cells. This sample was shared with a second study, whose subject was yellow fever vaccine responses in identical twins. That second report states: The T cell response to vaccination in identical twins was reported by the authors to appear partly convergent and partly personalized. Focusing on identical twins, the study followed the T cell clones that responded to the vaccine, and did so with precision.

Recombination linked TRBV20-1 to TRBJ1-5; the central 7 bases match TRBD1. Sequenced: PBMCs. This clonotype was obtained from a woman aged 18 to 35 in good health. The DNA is TGCAGTGCTAGAGCCATTGGACAGGTTAGCAATCAGCCCCAGCATTTT. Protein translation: CSARAIGQVSNQPQHF.